This T cell receptor beta chain came from a study of blood T cell repertoires in COVID-19 (dated by TCRdb to the early 2020s). Background on the whole study: Samples from collaborators originated in the United States, Italy and Spain and spanned both the acute and convalescent phases of COVID-19. The material from the prospective study consisted of cDNA or gDNA derived from T cells, B-cell-depleted T cells, or PBMCs. Subjects who had been exposed to COVID-19, were actively infected with it, or had recovered from it provided the deeply sampled blood TCRbeta repertoires that made up the dataset. The repertoires were released in a freely available public database meant as a resource for research on the immune response to SARS-CoV-2. Samples were obtained from the ongoing ImmuneRACE study (first 160 participants) and from 1,200 or so subjects provided by 6 global collaborators. A de-identified subject ID, COVID-19 status, age in years and sex were almost always included in the sample metadata. Where available, HLA class I and class II types were obtained from metadata supplied by the sample provider rather than from assay-based typing. Here is what the overall study found, with its caveats: The amount of clinical and demographic metadata varied by source and participant and was provided uncurated.

TCRbeta CDR3 regions were amplified from genomic DNA using the immunoSEQ Assay, a bias-controlled multiplex PCR. The authors processed their data as follows. The number of nucleated cells in each sample was estimated by amplification of reference gene primers within the assay. To quantify the absolute abundance of each unique TCRbeta CDR3 rearrangement, sequence reads were collapsed and filtered. For each sample, productive Simpson clonality was calculated by taking the square root of Simpson's diversity index across productive rearrangements. TCRdb stores this immuneACCESS table with in-frame sequences only. Part of the clones is absent; in the studies checked, under half of the shortfall reflects unresolved V genes, and no reason is known for the rest. V, J and clone size reflect that table, while D and trimming were determined from the DNA. The sample has 200,000 to 250,000 clones on record, 86% of them singletons. The ten largest clones represent approximately 2% of the sample.

Participants in the prospective study were enrolled through a virtual design, were aged about 18 to 90 years, and lived in 24 United States geographic areas. In the prospective study, participants were assigned to cohorts based on the clinical history participants reported in a screening survey and a study questionnaire. Recovered participants in ImmuneRACE Cohort 3 were defined by two consecutive negative NP/OP PCR tests, clearance by a healthcare professional, or resolution of symptoms. In the prospective study, whole blood, serum and a nasopharyngeal or oropharyngeal swab were collected from each participant by mobile phlebotomists. Participants in the prospective study had the option to provide additional blood draws and questionnaires over a roughly two-month period. Prospective study blood samples were shipped either frozen or at room temperature before DNA extraction. Of note for this clone: Its antigen specificity is not known. The record has no base qualities; no much larger clone is one base away.

The germline V gene sets CDR1 to SNHLY and CDR2 to FYNNEI. The germline V end is reduced by 6 bases and the J end by 0 bases; junction bases left unmatched: 8. The CDR3 starts with the cysteine, ends with the phenylalanine, and has 16 residues. Only the CDR3 portion is preserved as DNA: 48 bases, with reading frame beginning at the first base. Sample: PBMCs or T cells enriched from blood (not recorded which). This clonotype was sampled from a woman between 45 and 60 years old who had recovered from COVID-19. This chain is built from TRBV2 and TRBJ2-1, with 7 middle bases fitting TRBD1. The bases are TGTGCCAGCAGACAAGGACAGGTGAGCTCCTACAATGAGCAGTTCTTC. The translation is CASRQGQVSSYNEQFF.